The TCR beta chain described here comes from a study of T cell responses to AZD1222 COVID-19 vaccine. Study-level findings and limits: Compared with day 0, the breadth and depth of the Spike-specific TCR repertoire rose significantly after two doses of AZD1222. Spike-spanning, vaccine-associated CD4 TCRs were dominant at 160-218 and 743-854. Possibly, clonal diversity was underestimated; donors were largely white British and included more females.

The repertoire was sequenced with immunoSEQ multiplex PCR; TCRdb's copy has only in-frame clones and lacks some. The sample records roughly 86,000 clones, 85% being singletons. V shed 4 bases and J shed 5 bases, with 15 bases lying between them. This CDR3 comprises 14 residues. Germline V gene sequence: CDR1 SGHRS, CDR2 YFSETQ. Concerning this clone itself: The antigen remains undetermined.

Sample: peripheral blood, taken 28 days after the second AZD1222 dose. This TCR was sampled from an adult who received the AZD1222 COVID-19 vaccine. The V call is TRBV5-1, the J call TRBJ1-2; D is undetermined. The CDR3 loop reads CASSPREVEYGYTF. The CDR3 nucleotides read TGCGCCAGCAGCCCGAGGGAAGTGGAATATGGCTACACCTTC.